One and the same sample provided the 19 T cell receptor beta chains below, sequenced in a study of PD-L1 blockade in urothelial cancer. Some clones are missing from TCRdb's copy, which holds only in-frame ones; the method was immunoSEQ multiplex PCR. This table has about 82,000 clones, around nine tenths appearing once. The sample was PBMCs, taken around atezolizumab (anti-PD-L1) treatment. These receptors originate from a man in his 60s with urothelial cancer.

The J gene is TRBJ1-3, the V gene TRBV28; maybe TRBD1 (6 bases). Trimming cost V 6 bases and J 3 bases, with 15 bases left between them. Germline loops: CDR1 MDHEN, CDR2 SYDVKM. The CDR3 sequence is 15 residues long. The CDR3 DNA is TGTGCCAGCAGCCCTTACAGGGTCTTTGGAAACACCATATATTTT. This gives the protein CASSPYRVFGNTIYF.

The chain carries TRBV7-2 and TRBJ2-3; D gene unclear. CDR3 length: 14 residues. Trimming left V 5 bases short and J 2 bases short, with 11 bases between. CDR1 and CDR2 (germline): SGHTA, FQGNSA. CDR3 sequence reads: CASSEIPYTDTQYF. Written as DNA, the CDR3 is TGTGCCAGCAGCGAGATTCCCTACACAGATACGCAGTATTTT.

J is TRBJ2-5 and V is TRBV29-1, with a tentative D call TRBD2 (6 bases). Germline V lookup: CDR1 SQVTM, CDR2 ANQGSEA. Deletions cut 6 bases from V and 5 bases from J, with 19 bases between. CDR3 length: 14 residues. The CDR3 coding sequence is TGCAGCGTCCATCCTTCGACTAGATTGGAGACCCAGTACTTC. It encodes CSVHPSTRLETQYF.

In this sample, this clone turned up once. The rearrangement joins TRBV7-9 to TRBJ1-3, with a tentative D call TRBD1 (6 bases). Germline CDR1 SEHNR, CDR2 FQNEAQ (reference sequence). V lost 1 base, J lost 0 bases, and 10 bases lay in between. This CDR3 has 16 amino acids. This chain's CDR3 is CASSLGGQISGNTIYF. CDR3 DNA sequence: TGTGCCAGCAGCTTAGGAGGACAGATCTCTGGAAACACCATATATTTT.

This chain joins TRBV9 and TRBJ1-1, with D perhaps TRBD1 (6 bases). CDR1 SGDLS and CDR2 YYNGEE come from the germline V gene. V lost 0 bases to trimming and J lost 3 bases, with 9 bases between them. The CDR3 has 14 residues. The CDR3 DNA is TGTGCCAGCAGCGTAGGAAAGGGGGACACTGAAGCTTTCTTT. Translation: CASSVGKGDTEAFF. Supplemented by reference TRBV9 and TRBJ1-1, the full variable domain reads DSGVTQTPKHLITATGQRVTLRCSPRSGDLSVYWYQQSLDQGLQFLIQYYNGEERAKGNILERFSAQQFPDLHSELNLSSLELGDSALYFCASSVGKGDTEAFFGQGTRLTVV.

As regards this clone: Relative to the germline gene, one junction end is altered; a read error may explain this. This chain links TRBV2 with TRBJ2-4; 10 nucleotides agree with TRBD1. Germline V gene sequence: CDR1 SNHLY, CDR2 FYNNEI. The CDR3 has 13 residues. CDR3 in DNA: TGTGCCAGCAGCAAAATCGGACAGGGGGGATTGGACTTC. Its translation is CASSKIGQGGLDF.

The gene calls are TRBV11-2 and TRBJ2-7; possibly TRBD1 for D (5 bases). CDR3 length equals 15 residues. Trimming cost V 0 bases and J 5 bases, with 14 bases left between them. Germline V gene lookup returns CDR1 SGHAT and CDR2 FQNNGV. CDR3: CASSLDSPGYHEQYF. As DNA, the CDR3 is TGTGCCAGCAGCTTAGATTCGCCAGGGTACCACGAGCAGTACTTC.

CDR3 sequence reads: CASSWTGTGDGYTF. CDR3 nucleotide sequence: TGTGCCAGCAGCTGGACCGGGACAGGAGATGGCTACACCTTC. The chain employs TRBV5-8 and TRBJ1-2; 8 bases agree with TRBD1. The CDR3 totals 14 residues. CDR1 and CDR2 from the germline V gene are SGHTS and YDEGEE. V shed 3 bases and J 6 bases; nucleotides not matched to a gene: 7.

This clone was seen a single time. The J gene is TRBJ1-1, the V gene TRBV2; possible D gene TRBD1, 5 bases. Germline CDR1 SNHLY, CDR2 FYNNEI. There are 14 residues in the CDR3. The ends were cut back, 7 bases at V and 0 bases at J, with 12 bases in the middle. CDR3 sequence (DNA): TGTGCCAGCACCTTGGGGCAGGTGAACACTGAAGCTTTCTTT. It translates to CASTLGQVNTEAFF.

The chain has TRBV9 and TRBJ2-1; D is possibly TRBD2 (6 bases). Trimming left V 4 bases short and J 5 bases short, with 7 bases between. The CDR3 has 12 amino acids. The germline V gene encodes CDR1 SGDLS and CDR2 YYNGEE. CDR3 region: CASSWTNNEQFF. DNA for the CDR3: TGTGCCAGCAGCTGGACTAACAATGAGCAGTTCTTC.

This chain links TRBV19 with TRBJ1-1, with 8 bases lining up with TRBD1. V gave up 5 bases and J gave up 5 bases; unmatched junction bases: 13. This CDR3 comprises 16 residues. Per germline, CDR1 LNHDA and CDR2 SQIVND (reference sequence). The CDR3 protein is CASSATLRGLRTEAFF. CDR3 coding DNA: TGTGCCAGTAGTGCGACACTCAGGGGGCTACGGACTGAAGCTTTCTTT.

This rearrangement joins TRBV28 to TRBJ2-4, with a weak D call TRBD1 (6 bases). The germline CDR1 and CDR2 sequences are MDHEN and SYDVKM. CDR3 size: 14 residues. The germline V and J ends were trimmed by 5 bases and 6 bases, with 14 bases remaining between them. CDR3 DNA: TGTGCCAGCAGTCCTGGGACATCGCGAAACATTCAGTACTTC. Translation gives CASSPGTSRNIQYF.

In the case of this clone: The sample holds other DNA sequences that translate to the same CDR3. In DNA form, the CDR3 reads TGCGCCAGCAGCCCCGGGACTACCAAGGAGACCCAGTACTTC. It encodes CASSPGTTKETQYF. The chain links TRBV5-1 to TRBJ2-5; 7 bases agree with TRBD2. CDR3 length equals 14 residues. V lost 4 bases to trimming and J lost 5 bases; unmatched junction nucleotides: 8. Germline loops: CDR1 SGHRS, CDR2 YFSETQ.

This chain's CDR3 is CASRTGTYTEAFF. CDR3 DNA: TGTGCCAGCAGAACAGGGACGTACACTGAAGCTTTCTTT. This chain links TRBV6-5 with TRBJ1-1, with D perhaps TRBD1 (6 bases). This CDR3 region has 13 residues. Looked up from germline, CDR1 is MNHEY and CDR2 is SVGAGI. Deletions cut 6 bases from V and 3 bases from J, with 11 bases between.

V and J are TRBV9 and TRBJ2-2, with D perhaps matching TRBD2 (6 bases). Germline CDR1 is SGDLS and CDR2 is YYNGEE. Trimming took off 0 bases at V and 2 bases at J, with 14 bases between the two ends. The CDR3 is 17 amino acids. Here the CDR3 DNA reads TGTGCCAGCAGCGTAGCTATGACGGGGGTAAACACCGGGGAGCTGTTTTTT. This sequence encodes CASSVAMTGVNTGELFF.

V usage is TRBV7-9 and J usage is TRBJ2-3; D is unclear. In germline, CDR1 is SEHNR, CDR2 FQNEAQ (reference sequence). V lost 3 bases and J 6 bases, leaving 7 bases between the germline ends. This CDR3 contains 12 residues. The DNA for the CDR3 is TGTGCCAGCAGCTTGACTTCTGATACGCAGTATTTT. Translation gives CASSLTSDTQYF. Looking up the rest from reference TRBV7-9 and TRBJ2-3 gives the full variable domain: DTGVSQNPRHKITKRGQNVTFRCDPISEHNRLYWYRQTLGQGPEFLTYFQNEAQLEKSRLLSDRFSAERPKGSFSTLEIQRTEQGDSAMYLCASSLTSDTQYFGPGTRLTVL.

The V call is TRBV5-1, the J call TRBJ2-5; 7 bases match TRBD2. Germline V gives CDR1 SGHRS, CDR2 YFSETQ. The CDR3 covers 15 residues. The J segment lost 2 bases and the V segment lost 1 base, leaving 5 bases of the junction unmatched. DNA for the CDR3: TGCGCCAGCAGCTTGTTACCTAGCGGACAAGAGACCCAGTACTTC. It yields the protein CASSLLPSGQETQYF. Based on the CDR3 plus reference TRBV5-1 and TRBJ2-5, the full variable domain is KAGVTQTPRYLIKTRGQQVTLSCSPISGHRSVSWYQQTPGQGLQFLFEYFSETQRNKGNFPGRFSGRQFSNSRSEMNVSTLELGDSALYLCASSLLPSGQETQYFGPGTRLLVL.

The rearrangement joins TRBV2 to TRBJ2-7; 9 bases are a match to TRBD1. The CDR3 is 15 residues long. Germline loops: CDR1 SNHLY, CDR2 FYNNEI. The J segment lost 2 bases and the V segment lost 6 bases, leaving 8 bases of the junction unmatched. CDR3 coding DNA: TGTGCCAGCAGGGCGGGACAGGGAGTACCCTACGAGCAGTACTTC. It encodes CASRAGQGVPYEQYF.

This clone was detected once. The rearrangement uses TRBV7-9 and TRBJ2-5; the D gene is possibly TRBD2 (6 bases). Germline loops: CDR1 SEHNR, CDR2 FQNEAQ (reference sequence). The CDR3 is 15 amino acids. Trimming pared 1 base from V and 5 bases from J, leaving 14 bases between. The CDR3 sequence is CASSLEGRTRETQYF. As DNA, the CDR3 is TGTGCCAGCAGCTTAGAGGGGAGGACTCGTGAGACCCAGTACTTC.